A selection of T cell receptor beta chains follows, all from one sample in a study of blood T cells in healthy people across ages. TCRdb re-called the 5' RACE reads through MiXCR, storing one row per CDR3 protein. The data contain hundreds of thousands of distinct CDR3 sequences, under 40% of them singletons. The sequenced material came from blood. Receptors originate from a man between 18 and 35 years old in good health. CDR3s leave out the opening cysteine and the closing phenylalanine or tryptophan.

v_call	j_call	cdr3_aa
TRBV4-3	TRBJ2-7	ASSQDTGGVWEQY
TRBV28	TRBJ2-1	AGSLSPGQPSGGNEQF
TRBV7-6	-	ASSLGDRGDEQY
TRBV6-5	TRBJ1-1	ASSYPGGGAEAF
TRBV29-1	-	SVRPSGGDEQY
TRBV4-3	TRBJ2-3	ASSQGRGDTQY
TRBV20-1	TRBJ2-1	SAPRGSGPSYNEQF
TRBV5-1	TRBJ1-4	VSSLERGLRGKLF
TRBV3-1	TRBJ2-7	ASSQDEGTAFAYEQY
TRBV20-1	TRBJ2-5	SARDPEAQETQY
TRBV6-2/TRBV6-3	TRBJ2-1	ASSYSRGPEQF
TRBV7-9	-	ASSSPPVFPSGEPQETQY
TRBV7-8	TRBJ2-6	ASRSPSGSGANVLT
TRBV10-3	TRBJ2-3	AISESTRGTGVTDTQY
TRBV7-9	TRBJ2-7	ASSPFSVSYEQY
TRBV12-3/TRBV12-4	TRBJ2-1	ASSLFPGFSYNEQF
TRBV7-3	TRBJ2-2	ASSVVNTGELF
TRBV28	TRBJ2-1	ASSTDAGVGNEQF
TRBV24-1	-	ATGGTDTGRTQY
TRBV20-1	TRBJ2-1	SARAPQGGVHNEQF
TRBV7-8	TRBJ1-4	ASSQRAGLGNEKLF
TRBV2	TRBJ1-4	ASSEGAVNNEKLF
TRBV7-2	TRBJ1-1	ASSPQGWNTEAF
TRBV12-3/TRBV12-4	TRBJ2-1	ASSGQGANNGQF
TRBV7-6	TRBJ2-1	ASSLEGTSGVEQF
TRBV4-1	TRBJ2-5	ASTQLAGGLVTQY
TRBV4-2	TRBJ2-3	ASSQGAGTTDTQY
TRBV7-2	TRBJ2-2	ASSATSGNTGELF